The text below deals with one T cell receptor beta chain. The CDR3 spans 15 residues. V shed 7 bases, J shed 6 bases, and the junction held 12 bases outside the gene matches. CDR1 and CDR2 from the germline V gene are SEHNR and FQNEAQ (reference sequence). Sequencing used immunoSEQ multiplex PCR; TCRdb keeps in-frame clones, though not all of them. The table has 35,000 to 45,000 clones, around 83% seen once. The sample is drawn from a study of blood T cell repertoires in COVID-19. Study summary: The analysed material was cDNA or gDNA that came from T cells, B-cell-depleted T cells, or PBMCs.

The chain uses TRBV7-9 and TRBJ1-2, with TRBD1 matching 9 bases. The material sequenced was peripheral blood. This TCR was sampled from a man between 60 and 75 years old with acute or convalescent COVID-19. The DNA for the CDR3 is TGTGCCAGCACCCCCTGGGGACAGGGTTTTGATGGCTACACCTTC. Encoded protein: CASTPWGQGFDGYTF.